The TCR beta chain under discussion was sequenced for a study of CD8 T cells in cerebrospinal fluid in Alzheimer's disease. This CDR3 is 15 amino acids long. Germline V CDR1 and CDR2: SGHNT, YYREEE (reference sequence). Judged by frequency, this clonotype is medium-sized. TCRdb reanalyzed the 10x single-cell sequencing reads and collapses them to one entry per CDR3 protein, without DNA. This repertoire includes about 1,700 distinct CDR3 sequences. The chain is built from TRBV5-4 and TRBJ2-1; TCRdb gives TRBD1 as the D gene, but with no DNA this cannot be confirmed. The origin of this receptor is a human donor with mild cognitive impairment. The sequenced sample was cerebrospinal fluid. The CDR3 loop reads CASSNPGQAFYEQFF.